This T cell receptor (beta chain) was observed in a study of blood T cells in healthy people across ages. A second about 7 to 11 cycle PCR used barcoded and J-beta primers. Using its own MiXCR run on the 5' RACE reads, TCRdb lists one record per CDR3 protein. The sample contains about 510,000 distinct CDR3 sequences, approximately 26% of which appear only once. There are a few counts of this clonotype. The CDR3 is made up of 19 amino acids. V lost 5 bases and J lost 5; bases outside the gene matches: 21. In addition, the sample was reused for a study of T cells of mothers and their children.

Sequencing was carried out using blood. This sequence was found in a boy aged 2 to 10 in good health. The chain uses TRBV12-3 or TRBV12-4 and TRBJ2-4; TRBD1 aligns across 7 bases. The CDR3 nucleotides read TGTGCCAGCAGTAGTACAGGGGCGACAGAACCTGGGAGTGAAAACATTCAGTACTTC. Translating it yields CASSSTGATEPGSENIQYF.